Each of the 25 T cell receptor beta chains below was sequenced from the same sample in a study of PD-1 blockade in classical Hodgkin lymphoma. Method: immunoSEQ multiplex PCR; TCRdb's copy keeps in-frame clones and lacks some. In the table there are 25,000 to 30,000 clones, under 70% of which are singletons. All patients experienced relapse after autologous stem cell transplantation, and brentuximab vedotin exposure was variable. Sequences were derived from peripheral blood mononuclear cells (PBMCs), sampled before the second cycle of nivolumab. Source of these receptors: a human donor with classical Hodgkin lymphoma.

The CDR3 spells CASSITSSDTQYF. DNA for the CDR3: TGTGCCAGCAGTATCACTAGCTCGGATACGCAGTATTTT. The chain recombines TRBV5-4 with TRBJ2-3, with a possible D match to TRBD2 (6 bases). Trimming pared 5 bases from V and 6 bases from J, leaving 13 bases between. The CDR3 contains 13 residues. Germline lookup yields CDR1 SGHNT and CDR2 YYREEE (reference sequence).

The chain is built from TRBV6-1 and TRBJ1-4; 8 positions match TRBD1. Germline trimming cut 6 bases from V and 8 bases from J; bases unmatched to any gene: 11. The CDR3 is made up of 15 amino acids. Per germline, CDR1 MNHNS and CDR2 SASEGT. CDR3 DNA sequence: TGTGCCAGCAGGGGAGGCCCAGGGGGCAGGGAAAAACTGTTTTTT. Its protein is CASRGGPGGREKLFF.

With regard to this clone: Within the sample, other DNA sequences also encode this same CDR3. The chain employs TRBV6-5 and TRBJ1-2, with TRBD1 matching 7 bases. V lost 4 bases, J lost 3 bases, and 5 bases stayed unmatched. The CDR3 has 14 residues. CDR1 is MNHEY and CDR2 is SVGAGI in the germline V gene. CDR3 DNA sequence: TGTGCCAGCAGTTCTCCCGGGACAGACTATGGCTACACCTTC. Protein sequence: CASSSPGTDYGYTF.

The chain joins TRBV5-5 to TRBJ2-3; unclear D gene. Germline loops: CDR1 SGHKS, CDR2 YYEKEE (reference sequence). The CDR3 is made up of 14 amino acids. V was shortened by 2 bases and J by 2 bases, with 9 bases between the two germline ends. As DNA, the CDR3 is TGTGCCAGCAGCTTCCAAGGACCCACAGATACGCAGTATTTT. Its protein product is CASSFQGPTDTQYF. The complete variable domain, with remaining parts taken from reference TRBV5-5 and TRBJ2-3, reads DAGVTQSPTHLIKTRGQQVTLRCSPISGHKSVSWYQQVLGQGPQFIFQYYEKEERGRGNFPDRFSARQFPNYSSELNVNALLLGDSALYLCASSFQGPTDTQYFGPGTRLTVL.

The chain recombines TRBV4-1 with TRBJ1-2, with 7 bases aligning to TRBD1. Germline values: CDR1 MGHRA, CDR2 YSYEKL. The CDR3 length is 13 residues. The trim removed 1 base at V and 7 bases at J, leaving 3 bases unmatched. The CDR3 coding sequence is TGCGCCAGCAGCCAAGTCTACAGGGGTGGCTACACCTTC. Amino acids: CASSQVYRGGYTF.

This sequence joins TRBV7-2 and TRBJ2-7; TRBD1 or TRBD2 may be the D gene (6 bases each). Germline lookup yields CDR1 SGHTA and CDR2 FQGNSA. The CDR3 spans 16 residues. V lost 5 bases, J lost 0 bases, and 17 bases lay in between. CDR3 region: CASSKEGTRSSYEQYF. The CDR3 DNA reads TGTGCCAGCAGCAAGGAGGGGACAAGGAGCTCCTACGAGCAGTACTTC.

V is TRBV6-5 and J is TRBJ1-5, with TRBD1 matching 8 bases. CDR1 is MNHEY, CDR2 SVGAGI, per germline. The length of the CDR3 is 15 residues. After removal of 5 bases from V and 7 bases from J, the junction contained 10 bases not matched to a gene. CDR3 sequence (DNA): TGTGCCAGCAGTAGCGGGACAGGCCTGGGGCAGCCCCAGCATTTT. As protein: CASSSGTGLGQPQHF.

This chain joins TRBV11-2 and TRBJ2-7, with 10 positions matching TRBD2. Germline assignment: CDR1 SGHAT and CDR2 FQNNGV. The CDR3 runs to 14 residues. With V trimmed by 5 bases and J by 2 bases, 3 bases remained unmatched. CDR3 protein: CASSDSGGAYEQYF. The CDR3 DNA sequence: TGTGCCAGCAGCGACAGCGGGGGGGCCTACGAGCAGTACTTC.

The V gene is TRBV19, the J gene TRBJ1-4, with a weak D call TRBD1 (6 bases). V was pared by 9 bases and J by 8 bases, with 22 bases between. The CDR3 has 15 residues. Germline V gives CDR1 LNHDA, CDR2 SQIVND (reference sequence). CDR3 sequence reads: CASKGGDGRLEKLFF. CDR3 sequence (DNA): TGTGCCAGCAAAGGGGGGGACGGCCGTTTGGAAAAACTGTTTTTT.

The J gene is TRBJ2-7, the V gene TRBV7-9; D is uncertain. Trimming shortened V by 5 bases and J by 2 bases, and 4 bases separated the two germline ends. Per the germline V gene, CDR1 is SEHNR and CDR2 is FQNEAQ (reference sequence). The CDR3 has 11 amino acids. DNA of the CDR3: TGTGCCAGCAGCCCAGCCTACGAGCAGTACTTC. As protein: CASSPAYEQYF. The full variable domain, completed using reference TRBV7-9 and TRBJ2-7, is DTGVSQNPRHKITKRGQNVTFRCDPISEHNRLYWYRQTLGQGPEFLTYFQNEAQLEKSRLLSDRFSAERPKGSFSTLEIQRTEQGDSAMYLCASSPAYEQYFGPGTRLTVT.

This clone was detected a few times. CDR3 residues: CASSLGDSKAEAFF. The CDR3 bases are TGTGCCAGCAGTTTGGGGGATTCGAAGGCTGAAGCTTTCTTT. This rearrangement joins TRBV28 to TRBJ1-1, with a possible D match to TRBD1 (5 bases). The V and J ends lost 3 bases and 6 bases respectively, with 14 bases between them. In germline, CDR1 is MDHEN, CDR2 SYDVKM. The CDR3 is 14 amino acids.

The chain couples TRBV7-2 to TRBJ1-5, with unresolved D. Germline-derived CDR1 and CDR2 are SGHTA and FQGNSA. The CDR3 sequence is 14 residues long. Deletions cut 1 base from V and 1 base from J, with 5 bases between. In DNA form, the CDR3 reads TGTGCCAGCAGCTTAGGACCGAGCAATCAGCCCCAGCATTTT. Translated: CASSLGPSNQPQHF.

This clone is classed as medium-sized. The chain recombines TRBV2 with TRBJ2-1, with D hard to call. CDR1 is SNHLY, CDR2 FYNNEI, per germline. The CDR3 consists of 13 residues. The germline V and J ends were trimmed by 6 bases and 7 bases, with 13 bases remaining between them. The CDR3 DNA reads TGTGCCAGCAGCCGCTCCCAGGTAAATGAGCAGTTCTTC. Translating gives CASSRSQVNEQFF.

J is TRBJ2-5 and V is TRBV7-8; TRBD1 or TRBD2 may be the D gene (6 bases each). This CDR3 region has 15 residues. Germline V CDR1 and CDR2: SGHVS, FQNEAQ. Trimming stripped 6 bases from V and 2 bases from J, with 16 bases between. CDR3 residues: CASRLIGGSQETQYF. CDR3 coding DNA: TGTGCCAGCAGGCTGATAGGGGGGAGTCAAGAGACCCAGTACTTC.

J is TRBJ2-3 and V is TRBV4-1, with TRBD2 as a possible D gene (6 bases). The CDR3 contains 15 residues. The V gene's germline CDR1 is MGHRA and CDR2 YSYEKL. V was cut by 0 bases and J by 6 bases, with 13 bases left in between. The CDR3 loop is CASSQDRGSWDTQYF. The CDR3 DNA reads TGCGCCAGCAGCCAAGATCGGGGGTCCTGGGATACGCAGTATTTT.

This chain connects TRBV6-1 to TRBJ2-1, with D possibly being TRBD1 (7 bases). The CDR3 is 15 residues long. From germline, CDR1 is MNHNS and CDR2 SASEGT. The ends were cut back, 7 bases at V and 0 bases at J, with 13 bases in the middle. The DNA for the CDR3 is TGTGCCAGCATTGCGGGACAGCCCTCCTACAATGAGCAGTTCTTC. The encoded protein is CASIAGQPSYNEQFF.

The CDR3 sequence is CASSLASSAETQYF. In nucleotides, the CDR3 is TGTGCCAGCAGCTTAGCGTCTAGCGCGGAGACCCAGTACTTC. The chain combines TRBV7-2 with TRBJ2-5; D is possibly TRBD2 (6 bases). Germline V gives CDR1 SGHTA, CDR2 FQGNSA. The CDR3 is 14 amino acids. The V end lost 0 bases, the J end lost 5 bases, and 10 bases lay between the germline ends.

The V call is TRBV28, the J call TRBJ2-2, with 7 bases identical to TRBD2. CDR3 size: 17 residues. Losses at the gene ends were 4 bases for V and 0 bases for J; bases not matched to a gene: 8. Germline lookup yields CDR1 MDHEN and CDR2 SYDVKM. CDR3 DNA: TGTGCCAGCAGTTCCGCCGGGACTACGTCGAACACCGGGGAGCTGTTTTTT. Translating it yields CASSSAGTTSNTGELFF.

The sample holds a few counts of this clone. This chain links TRBV9 with TRBJ1-5, with 7 bases aligning to TRBD1. Germline V gene lookup returns CDR1 SGDLS and CDR2 YYNGEE. This CDR3 comprises 13 residues. V was clipped by 7 bases and J by 5 bases; unmatched bases: 6. The CDR3 nucleotides are TGTGCCAGCTCTAGAACAGGGGATCAGCCCCAGCATTTT. This gives the protein CASSRTGDQPQHF.

CDR3 sequence: CASKVFRGLNTEAFF. The CDR3 DNA is TGTGCCAGTAAAGTATTCAGGGGATTGAACACTGAAGCTTTCTTT. The chain is built from TRBV19 and TRBJ1-1; D perhaps matches TRBD1 (6 bases). Deletions cut 7 bases from V and 0 bases from J, with 15 bases between. In germline, CDR1 is LNHDA, CDR2 SQIVND (reference sequence). The CDR3 sequence is 15 residues long.

This chain joins TRBV7-9 and TRBJ1-2; D remains ambiguous. CDR3 length: 11 amino acids. Looked up from germline, CDR1 is SEHNR and CDR2 is FQNEAQ (reference sequence). Trimming removed 0 bases at V and 7 bases at J, with 3 bases between. The CDR3 DNA follows: TGTGCCAGCAGCTTAGCCGGTGGCTACACCTTC. Translation: CASSLAGGYTF.

The chain couples TRBV6-6 to TRBJ2-3, with D maybe TRBD1 (6 bases). Deletions cut 0 bases from V and 10 bases from J, with 20 bases between. In germline, CDR1 is MNHNY, CDR2 SVGAGI (reference sequence). The CDR3 length is 16 residues. The DNA for the CDR3 is TGTGCCAGCAGTTACTCCACAGGGACAACCTCCCCATCGCAGTATTTT. Translating it yields CASSYSTGTTSPSQYF.

The CDR3 loop is CASSLDATNEKLFF. DNA for the CDR3: TGTGCCAGCAGCTTGGACGCAACTAATGAAAAACTGTTTTTT. The chain links TRBV5-6 to TRBJ1-4; D call uncertain. The ends were cut back, 0 bases at V and 0 bases at J, with 3 bases in the middle. Per the germline V gene, CDR1 is SGHDT and CDR2 is YYEEEE. This CDR3 contains 14 residues.

This chain links TRBV18 with TRBJ2-5; unclear D gene. CDR3 size: 16 residues. Germline V gene sequence: CDR1 KGHSH, CDR2 LQKENI. V lost 3 bases to trimming and J lost 4 bases, with 18 bases between them. Written as DNA, the CDR3 is TGTGCCAGCTCACCCACTGGTCAAGGGTCCTTAGAGACCCAGTACTTC. Amino acids: CASSPTGQGSLETQYF.

The chain has TRBV15 and TRBJ2-3, with 12 bases aligning to TRBD2. This CDR3 region has 16 residues. V lost 1 base, J lost 2 bases, and 1 base stayed unmatched. CDR1 is LNHNV, CDR2 YYDKDF, per germline (reference sequence). The CDR3 DNA reads as TGTGCCACCAGCAGAGGACTAGCGGGGGACACAGATACGCAGTATTTT. Translating gives CATSRGLAGDTDTQYF.